This entry describes one T cell receptor (beta chain). This CDR3 is built from 14 residues. The J segment lost 6 bases and the V segment lost 4 bases, leaving 4 bases of the junction unmatched. The germline V gene has CDR1 SGHNT and CDR2 YYREEE (reference sequence). Patients sequenced had flow cytometry evidence of CD8+CD57+ cell expansion. With no exception, the patients had severe acquired aplastic anemia. The data belong to a study of CD8+CD57+ T cells in acquired aplastic anemia. The overall study: Sorted CD4+ and CD8+ cells gave an average of about 3 ug of DNA.

Researchers used genomic DNA as the template to profile TCR beta VDJ and CDR3. One entry per CDR3 protein results from TCRdb running MiXCR on the reads. The sample lists under 250,000 distinct CDR3 sequences, 40% to 50% seen once, with 7% to 10% in the top ten. This chain links TRBV5-4 with TRBJ2-3; 11 nucleotides match TRBD1. What was sequenced was sorted CD4+, CD8+, or CD8+CD57+ T cells (not recorded which) from PBMCs. The origin of this receptor is a human donor with aplastic anemia. This CDR3 is CASSTGQGGDTQYF. For the CDR3, the DNA is TGTGCCAGCAGCACGGGACAGGGGGGGGATACGCAGTATTTT.